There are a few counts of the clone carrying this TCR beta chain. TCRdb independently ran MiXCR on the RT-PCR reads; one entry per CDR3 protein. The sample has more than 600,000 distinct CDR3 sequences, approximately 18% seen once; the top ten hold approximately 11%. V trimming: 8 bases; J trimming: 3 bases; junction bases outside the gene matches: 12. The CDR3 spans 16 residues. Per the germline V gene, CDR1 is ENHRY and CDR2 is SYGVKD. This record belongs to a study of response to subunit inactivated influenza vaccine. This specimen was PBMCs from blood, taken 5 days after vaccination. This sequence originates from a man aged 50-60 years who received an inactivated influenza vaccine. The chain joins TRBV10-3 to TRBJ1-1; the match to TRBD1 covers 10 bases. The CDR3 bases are TGTGCCATCGGAAAACGGGACAGGGGTGTTGACACTGAAGCTTTCTTT. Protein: CAIGKRDRGVDTEAFF.